Here is one T cell receptor beta chain with its context. These data belong to a study of cytomegalovirus exposure and HLA in healthy donors. Germline lookup yields CDR1 MDHEN and CDR2 SYDVKM. The ends lost 2 bases at V and 4 bases at J; junction bases unmatched: 3. The CDR3 is 14 residues long. PCR involved 60 Vbeta and 13 Jbeta primers. The repertoire was sequenced with immunoSEQ multiplex PCR; TCRdb's copy has only in-frame clones and lacks some. The repertoire holds a few hundred thousand clones, around 77% seen once, with nearly 3% in the top ten. This chain joins TRBV28 and TRBJ2-7, with 9 nucleotides matching TRBD2. The receptor comes from a woman aged 30 to 39 in good health and CMV-seronegative. The sequencing input was PBMCs. This CDR3 reads CASSLAGGLYEQYF. CDR3 DNA sequence: TGTGCCAGCAGTTTAGCGGGAGGGCTTTACGAGCAGTACTTC. The variable domain in full, completed from reference TRBV28 and TRBJ2-7, reads DVKVTQSSRYLVKRTGEKVFLECVQDMDHENMFWYRQDPGLGLRLIYFSYDVKMKEKGDIPEGYSVSREKKERFSLILESASTNQTSMYLCASSLAGGLYEQYFGPGTRLTVT.